This T cell receptor (beta chain) was sequenced in a study of CD8 T cells in ankylosing spondylitis. Germline V gene lookup returns CDR1 SGDLS and CDR2 YYNGEE. The length of the CDR3 is 16 residues. With V trimmed by 0 bases and J by 0 bases, 4 bases remained unmatched. In this sample, this clonotype turned up many times. Its antigen is unknown. Study-wide results and caveats: Some motif variants were previously reported in reactive arthritis synovial fluid and blood. A motif of under ten highly homologous TCR beta variants was seen as apparently characteristic of ankylosing spondylitis blood. Clones tied to disease were said to be significantly enriched in matched ankylosing spondylitis synovial fluid.

Library preparation for TCR beta used quantitative 5'-RACE with molecular barcodes. A single record per CDR3 protein comes from TCRdb applying MiXCR to the 5' RACE reads. The sample has tens of thousands of distinct CDR3 sequences; roughly 2.4% are singletons. The gene calls are TRBV9 and TRBJ2-3; 7 nucleotides line up with TRBD2. The TCR sequence derives from a female donor with ankylosing spondylitis or in good health (not recorded which). The source material was blood, either unsorted or a sorted T cell fraction (not recorded which). CDR3 bases: TGTGCCAGCAGCGTAGTTGGACTAGTTAGCACAGATACGCAGTATTTT. Protein product: CASSVVGLVSTDTQYF.